This T cell receptor beta chain was obtained from a study of CD8 T cells in ankylosing spondylitis. This clonotype was counted ten times or more. TCRdb recomputed calls from the 5' RACE reads with MiXCR, one row per CDR3 protein. This sample yields about 96,000 distinct CDR3 sequences, of which 7.5% to 9% are seen a single time; 4% to 5.5% belongs to the top ten. This receptor was taken from a male donor with ankylosing spondylitis or in good health (not recorded which). Sequenced sample: blood, either unsorted or a sorted T cell fraction (not recorded which).

The CDR3 nucleotides are TGTGCCAGCAGCTTAGTTTACGAGCAGTACTTC. It translates to CASSLVYEQYF. The chain carries TRBV7-2 and TRBJ2-7; D gene unclear. The V and J ends lost 1 base and 4 bases respectively, with 2 bases between them. The germline V gene has CDR1 SGHTA and CDR2 FQGNSA. The CDR3 spans 11 residues.